This T cell receptor beta chain was identified during a study of blood T cells in healthy people across ages (dated by TCRdb to the mid-2010s). Context from the whole study: In model experiments, template switching captured roughly one uniquely barcoded TCR beta cDNA molecule for every two T cells. Using deep sequencing normalized with unique cDNA molecular identifiers, the study measured how TCR beta repertoire diversity changes with age. The donors were split into four age groups: young (average about 15 years), middle-aged (39), aged (roughly 68) and long-lived (roughly 80). To avoid experimental bias, donors of different ages were distributed randomly across sequencing lanes. For two donors (one aged 18 to 29 and one aged 80 or older), the study analyzed two additional independent replicas of 1 million unique cDNA reads from the same blood draw.

Comment on this clonotype: This clone's antigen is unknown. No base quality information exists; no much larger clone differs at one position.

Donors were approximately 42 systemically healthy Caucasian individuals from Russia aged roughly 6 to 90 years. Each donor gave approximately 9.3 milliliters of peripheral blood, collected into EDTA-treated Vacutainer tubes. Ficoll-Paque density-gradient centrifugation was used to isolate PBMCs, with at least 6.5 million per sample. Total RNA, at least 6 micrograms per sample, was extracted from PBMCs with Trizol reagent. For every donor, flow cytometry on a PBMC aliquot measured the percentage of naive CD45RAhigh/CD27high T cells. To prepare the library, 5' RACE was applied. Sequencing was carried out with an Illumina HiSeq 2500. A second PCR of roughly 6 to 11 cycles was run with a J-beta primer mix and a sample-barcoded 5' primer. Each TCR beta cDNA molecule received a unique molecular identifier from a template-switch 5' adaptor carrying 12 random nucleotides. Each sample yielded at least 2.5 million CDR3-containing paired-end reads. First-strand cDNA synthesis was performed from all RNA using the Mint cDNA synthesis kit, with priming by a TRBC-specific oligonucleotide. All cDNA was treated with uracil-DNA glycosylase and then went through a first 18-cycle PCR with the universal primers M1SS and BC2_uni_R. For the original study's pipeline: For normalization, 1 million high-quality reads were randomly selected from each sample, with every read carrying a distinct molecular identifier. Reads sharing molecular identifiers were discarded rather than binned into consensus sequences. MiTCR, set to a Q25 quality threshold and the strictest error-elimination algorithm, was used for CDR3 identification, clonotype clustering and error correction. Lower-bound total TCR beta diversity was estimated with a nonparametric unseen species model using Euler transformation. TCRdb ran its own pipeline on the public reads, namely fastp trimming at Q25 and MiXCR clone calling, and kept in-frame beta chains. A single entry per CDR3 protein holds the most common genes and DNA from its merged rows. The V and J calls come from TCRdb's annotation, not from the publication. Here the sample has approximately 830,000 distinct CDR3 sequences; around 62% occur a single time. The top ten hold roughly a quarter of the sample.

Ends trimmed: V by 3 bases, J by 11 bases; bases unmatched to a gene: 1. As encoded in the germline V gene, CDR1 is MGHRA while CDR2 is YSYEKL. From cysteine to phenylalanine, the CDR3 is 13 amino acids long. Here the CDR3 DNA is all that survives: 39 bases in frame from base 1. On the study overall, not on this receptor specifically: Observed TCR beta diversity correlated strongly with the percentage of naive T cells measured by flow cytometry. As age increased, observed TCR beta diversity per million T cells dropped in a roughly linear way, and a significant reduction was already evident by age about 40. Because profiling used bulk unsorted PBMCs, naive and antigen-experienced compartments could not be compared conclusively. Compared with the aged group, the long-lived group had more naive CD4+ T cells, fewer expanded clones and increased TCR diversity, suggesting age selection. Estimates of total diversity based on one million sequenced T cells were considered lower bounds and underestimates. Because donor CMV infection status was unknown, age-related changes in expanded clonotypes were potentially confounded.

The rearranged segments are TRBV4-1 and TRBJ1-6; 10 bases in the junction line up with TRBD1. The sample taken for sequencing was blood. The receptor comes from a man aged 30 to 45 in good health. In nucleotide form, the sequence is TGCGCCAGCAGCCAGGACAGGGGGGCACCCCTCCACTTT. Its protein reads: CASSQDRGAPLHF.